This TCR beta chain was captured by sequencing in a study of blood T cells in healthy people across ages. The second PCR ran 7 to 11 cycles with a sample-barcoded 5' primer and J-beta primers. TCRdb independently ran MiXCR on the 5' RACE reads; one entry per CDR3 protein. The table has roughly 800,000 distinct CDR3 sequences, around a quarter seen once; the top ten hold 3.7%. The V gene lost 0 bases and the J gene lost 6 bases, with 20 bases spanning the gap. Germline V CDR1 and CDR2: LGHDT, YNNKEL (reference sequence). The CDR3 spans 18 residues. This sample was shared with a second study, whose subject was T cells of mothers and their children.

The V and J genes are TRBV3-1 and TRBJ1-4, with D unresolved. The TCR sequence derives from a boy aged 5-17 years in good health. The sequenced sample consisted of blood. The CDR3 nucleotides are TGTGCCAGCAGCCAAGAAGATTTCGAGGCGCCTCGGGATGAAAAACTGTTTTTT. Translating it yields CASSQEDFEAPRDEKLFF.